The present TCR beta chain was sequenced within a study of shared clonotypes between healthy human individuals. Study summary: Three plates each covered CD4 naive and memory; CD8 naive two, CD8 memory one.

A CD45RA+ naive subset and a CD45RA-negative memory subset were split from CD4+ cells. Measured with immunoSEQ multiplex PCR; TCRdb has only the in-frame clones, and not every one. The sample holds 200,000 to 250,000 clones; 65% are singletons and the top ten take more than 9.5%. The germline V gene encodes CDR1 SGHKS and CDR2 YYEKEE (reference sequence). The ends were cut back, 0 bases at V and 5 bases at J, with 14 bases in the middle. This CDR3 comprises 15 residues. The receptor comes from a man aged 25-45 years in good health. Sequencing used memory CD4+ T cells sorted from blood. Subset in this sample: CD45RA-negative fraction. V usage is TRBV5-5 and J usage is TRBJ2-5, with a possible D match to TRBD1 (5 bases). CDR3 in DNA: TGTGCCAGCAGCTTGGTATTAGGGGCCGGGGAGACCCAGTACTTC. Residues: CASSLVLGAGETQYF.